One and the same sample provided the 28 T cell receptor beta chains below, sequenced in a study of shared clonotypes between healthy human individuals. Assay: immunoSEQ multiplex PCR; the TCRdb copy retains only in-frame clones and omits some. The table includes 2 million to 2.5 million clones, 90% to 96% detected once. The sequencing input was naive CD4+ T cells sorted from blood. Stated subset: CD45RA+ positively selected. Every receptor here comes from a young man in good health.

The chain couples TRBV5-1 to TRBJ2-7, with TRBD1 matching 12 bases. V lost 4 bases, J lost 4 bases, and 3 bases stayed unmatched. The CDR3 has 14 residues. The germline CDR1 and CDR2 sequences are SGHRS and YFSETQ. CDR3 amino acids: CASSGTGGQYEQYF. In nucleotides, the CDR3 is TGCGCCAGCAGCGGGACAGGGGGCCAGTACGAGCAGTACTTC.

The rearrangement links TRBV12-5 to TRBJ1-5, with D unresolved. This CDR3 contains 17 residues. V was trimmed by 2 bases and J by 0 bases, leaving 14 bases between them. Germline-derived CDR1 and CDR2 are LGHNT and FRNRAP. CDR3 DNA sequence: TGTGCTAGTGGTTTGCCCCAAGACCAATATAGCAATCAGCCCCAGCATTTT. Amino acids: CASGLPQDQYSNQPQHF.

J is TRBJ2-1 and V is TRBV7-2; 13 bases fit TRBD2. The CDR3 is made up of 17 amino acids. In germline, CDR1 is SGHTA, CDR2 FQGNSA. V lost 5 bases, J lost 7 bases, and 11 bases stayed unmatched. The DNA for the CDR3 is TGTGCCAGCAGCCCGGAGGGACTAGCGGGAAGGTGGAATGAGCAGTTCTTC. This gives the protein CASSPEGLAGRWNEQFF. The full variable domain, in which reference TRBV7-2 and TRBJ2-1 provide the parts outside the CDR3, is GAGVSQSPSNKVTEKGKDVELRCDPISGHTALYWYRQSLGQGLEFLIYFQGNSAPDKSGLPSDRFSAERTGGSVSTLTIQRTQQEDSAVYLCASSPEGLAGRWNEQFFGPGTRLTVL.

The chain couples TRBV2 to TRBJ2-2, with D possibly called TRBD1 or TRBD2 (7 bases each). Germline V gene sequence: CDR1 SNHLY, CDR2 FYNNEI. Trimming left V 3 bases short and J 4 bases short, with 9 bases between. This CDR3 region has 14 residues. The CDR3 region has the DNA TGTGCCAGCAGTGACAGGGGGGGCACCGGGGAGCTGTTTTTT. Amino acids: CASSDRGGTGELFF.

The gene calls are TRBV28 and TRBJ1-2; D is uncertain. V gave up 6 bases and J gave up 7 bases, with 12 bases separating them. CDR1 and CDR2 from the germline V gene are MDHEN and SYDVKM. The CDR3 contains 12 residues. The CDR3 DNA reads TGTGCCAGCAGACGGCAGGCAACTGGCTACACCTTC. It is translated as CASRRQATGYTF.

The chain recombines TRBV19 with TRBJ1-2; 9 positions match TRBD1. Trimming removed 7 bases from V and 4 bases from J; junction bases left unmatched: 7. Germline V lookup: CDR1 LNHDA, CDR2 SQIVND (reference sequence). The CDR3 has 14 amino acids. CDR3 protein: CASNSGTGFYGYTF. CDR3 nucleotides: TGTGCCAGTAACTCCGGGACAGGGTTCTATGGCTACACCTTC.

Turning to this clone: This CDR3 is also generated by other DNA sequences in the sample. The chain links TRBV15 to TRBJ1-2, with D perhaps TRBD1 (6 bases). The CDR3 covers 14 residues. Germline V gene lookup returns CDR1 LNHNV and CDR2 YYDKDF (reference sequence). Trimming left V 1 base short and J 7 bases short, with 13 bases between. The CDR3 DNA reads as TGTGCCACCAGCAGAGGGGGGCAGGGTCTTGGCTACACCTTC. The encoded protein is CATSRGGQGLGYTF.

This clone was seen just once. The rearrangement links TRBV28 to TRBJ2-5, with D tentatively TRBD2 (6 bases). The CDR3 has 16 amino acids. CDR1 is MDHEN, CDR2 SYDVKM, per germline. The V gene lost 2 bases and the J gene lost 1 base, with 14 bases spanning the gap. DNA of the CDR3: TGTGCCAGCAGTTTAAACCGACTAGGGAGCCAAGAGACCCAGTACTTC. Protein sequence: CASSLNRLGSQETQYF.

Note on this clone: Other DNA sequences in the sample encode the same CDR3. The chain joins TRBV4-1 to TRBJ2-5; TRBD1 matches at 7 bases. This CDR3 is 13 amino acids long. Germline CDR1 MGHRA, CDR2 YSYEKL. Trimming cost V 6 bases and J 5 bases; bases outside gene matches: 6. CDR3 region: CASRRTGMETQYF. The CDR3 DNA follows: TGCGCCAGCAGGCGGACAGGCATGGAGACCCAGTACTTC.

The chain employs TRBV7-9 and TRBJ2-5, with 8 nucleotides matching TRBD1. V lost 4 bases to trimming and J lost 7 bases; unmatched junction nucleotides: 11. The germline CDR1 and CDR2 sequences are SEHNR and FQNEAQ (reference sequence). The CDR3 sequence is 15 residues long. The CDR3 protein is CASSSNQGAGVTQYF. In DNA form, the CDR3 reads TGTGCCAGCAGCTCCAATCAGGGGGCAGGGGTGACCCAGTACTTC.

The CDR3 DNA is TGTGCCAGCTCACTGGGGACAGCTTACAATGAGCAGTTCTTC. It is translated as CASSLGTAYNEQFF. The chain is built from TRBV18 and TRBJ2-1; 7 bases align to TRBD1. V lost 4 bases and J lost 4; bases outside the gene matches: 4. Germline loops: CDR1 KGHSH, CDR2 LQKENI. This CDR3 region has 14 residues.

J is TRBJ2-7 and V is TRBV5-5, with TRBD1 matching over 11 bases. CDR1 is SGHKS and CDR2 is YYEKEE in the germline V gene (reference sequence). The CDR3 sequence is 14 residues long. J gave up 6 bases and V 0 bases, and 2 bases lay outside the gene matches. The CDR3 nucleotides are TGTGCCAGCAGCTTGGTCGGACAGGGGGCCGAGCAGTACTTC. This sequence encodes CASSLVGQGAEQYF.

The V and J genes are TRBV5-1 and TRBJ2-7, with D perhaps matching TRBD1 or TRBD2 (5 bases each). Trimming took 1 base from V and 5 from J, leaving 19 bases between them. The V gene's germline CDR1 is SGHRS and CDR2 YFSETQ. This CDR3 spans 16 amino acids. CDR3 amino acids: CASSLPGTGNWNEQYF. CDR3 DNA: TGCGCCAGCAGCTTGCCGGGGACGGGGAATTGGAACGAGCAGTACTTC.

Concerning this clone: This specimen includes other DNA sequences encoding the same CDR3. This sequence joins TRBV19 and TRBJ1-5; no definite D call. Germline lookup yields CDR1 LNHDA and CDR2 SQIVND (reference sequence). The CDR3 runs 15 residues. V was clipped by 1 base and J by 0 bases, with 7 bases between them. CDR3 protein: CASSIGAYSNQPQHF. CDR3 sequence (DNA): TGTGCCAGTAGTATAGGGGCTTATAGCAATCAGCCCCAGCATTTT.

With respect to this clone: Mismatch with germline at one junction end may stem from a read error. The chain joins TRBV9 to TRBJ2-2; 8 bases align to TRBD1. Germline CDR1 and CDR2: SGDLS and YYNGEE. This CDR3 is 15 amino acids long. CDR3 sequence reads: CASGVGTGNTGELFF. The CDR3, as DNA: TGTGCCAGCGGCGTAGGGACAGGGAACACCGGGGAGCTGTTTTTT.

Written as DNA, the CDR3 is TGTGCCAGCAGCGTGACTAGCGGGAGTACGCAGTATTTT. Translation gives CASSVTSGSTQYF. This sequence joins TRBV5-8 and TRBJ2-3, with 12 positions matching TRBD2. The germline V gene has CDR1 SGHTS and CDR2 YDEGEE. Trimming removed 4 bases from V and 8 bases from J; junction bases left unmatched: 2. CDR3 length equals 13 residues.

The chain is built from TRBV7-9 and TRBJ2-7, with TRBD1 matching 9 bases. The CDR3 extends over 14 amino acids. J gave up 5 bases and V 8 bases, and 10 bases lay outside the gene matches. Looked up from germline, CDR1 is SEHNR and CDR2 is FQNEAQ (reference sequence). The CDR3 DNA reads TGTGCCAGCGTCTTAAGGGACAGGGACCACGAGCAGTACTTC. Encoded protein: CASVLRDRDHEQYF.

As for this clone: Other nucleotide sequences in the sample specify the same CDR3. This sequence joins TRBV6-1 and TRBJ2-7; possible D gene TRBD2, 5 bases. Germline-derived CDR1 and CDR2 are MNHNS and SASEGT. The CDR3 runs to 13 residues. The ends were cut back, 2 bases at V and 2 bases at J, with 7 bases in the middle. The CDR3 sequence is CASSEPGTYEQYF. As DNA, the CDR3 is TGTGCCAGCAGTGAACCCGGGACCTACGAGCAGTACTTC.

The chain carries TRBV11-2 and TRBJ2-3, with 7 bases matching TRBD1. The CDR3 totals 16 residues. Trimming removed 5 bases from V and 0 bases from J; junction bases left unmatched: 8. Per germline, CDR1 SGHAT and CDR2 FQNNGV. As DNA, the CDR3 is TGTGCCAGCAGCACGGGACAGACGACTAGCACAGATACGCAGTATTTT. Translation: CASSTGQTTSTDTQYF.

The V gene is TRBV5-6, the J gene TRBJ2-4; the D is unclear. Trimming pared 1 base from V and 4 bases from J, leaving 12 bases between. The germline gives CDR1 SGHDT, CDR2 YYEEEE. The CDR3 totals 15 residues. The CDR3 protein is CASSLRDTRKNIQYF. Written as DNA, the CDR3 is TGTGCCAGCAGCTTGAGGGATACACGTAAAAACATTCAGTACTTC.

The CDR3 sequence is CASRRGGSYNEQFF. In DNA, the CDR3 is TGTGCTTCCCGGAGAGGGGGCTCCTACAATGAGCAGTTCTTC. This rearrangement joins TRBV7-2 to TRBJ2-1; D is perhaps TRBD1 (6 bases). The CDR3 is made up of 14 amino acids. Germline-derived CDR1 and CDR2 are SGHTA and FQGNSA.

A word on this clone: In the same sample, other DNA sequences code for this CDR3. V gene TRBV5-1 combines with J gene TRBJ2-5, with 12 bases lining up with TRBD2. Germline lookup yields CDR1 SGHRS and CDR2 YFSETQ. The V segment lost 2 bases and the J segment 4 bases; nucleotides outside the gene matches: 3. This CDR3 has 15 residues. CDR3 DNA sequence: TGCGCCAGCAGCTTACTAGCGGGAGGAAGAGAGACCCAGTACTTC. Residues: CASSLLAGGRETQYF.

V gene TRBV29-1 combines with J gene TRBJ2-1, with D maybe TRBD1 (6 bases). From germline, CDR1 is SQVTM and CDR2 ANQGSEA. The CDR3 covers 14 residues. Trimming took off 3 bases at V and 6 bases at J, with 15 bases between the two ends. CDR3 protein: CSVDYVGHFNEQFF. CDR3 sequence (DNA): TGCAGCGTTGATTATGTGGGACACTTCAATGAGCAGTTCTTC.

Written as DNA, the CDR3 is TGTGCCAGCAGGGCACCAGGGACTGGAGAAGCTTTCTTT. This sequence encodes CASRAPGTGEAFF. V gene TRBV25-1 combines with J gene TRBJ1-1, with a tentative D call TRBD1 (5 bases). Germline V gene lookup returns CDR1 MGHDK and CDR2 SYGVNS. The CDR3 runs to 13 residues. The V gene lost 6 bases and the J gene lost 8 bases, with 16 bases spanning the gap.

The chain is built from TRBV6-1 and TRBJ2-1; 8 nucleotides agree with TRBD1. The CDR3 consists of 15 residues. Germline values: CDR1 MNHNS, CDR2 SASEGT. The V and J ends lost 6 bases and 3 bases, in that order; junction bases with no gene match: 7. The CDR3 loop is CASRLDRANYNEQFF. In DNA, the CDR3 is TGTGCCAGCAGATTGGACAGGGCAAACTACAATGAGCAGTTCTTC.

This clone is a singleton in its sample. The chain uses TRBV28 and TRBJ2-5; TRBD2 might be the D (5 bases). V was cut by 3 bases and J by 5 bases, with 13 bases left in between. CDR1 and CDR2 from the germline V gene are MDHEN and SYDVKM. This CDR3 has 14 amino acids. This CDR3 reads CASSFGLGGETQYF. The CDR3 nucleotides read TGTGCCAGCAGTTTTGGACTTGGTGGGGAGACCCAGTACTTC.

The gene calls are TRBV7-2 and TRBJ1-5, with 7 nucleotides matching TRBD1. CDR1 and CDR2 from the germline V gene are SGHTA and FQGNSA. With 3 bases clipped from V and 3 bases from J, the junction kept 11 bases outside the gene matches. The CDR3 extends over 17 amino acids. This CDR3 is CASSFAGTAYLNQPQHF. As DNA, the CDR3 is TGTGCCAGCAGCTTTGCCGGGACAGCCTACCTCAATCAGCCCCAGCATTTT.

Of note for this clone: The same CDR3 also results from other DNA sequences found in this sample. This chain uses TRBV7-2 with TRBJ2-3; no reliable D call. V dropped 5 bases and J dropped 1 base, with 4 bases sitting between them. The germline CDR1 and CDR2 sequences are SGHTA and FQGNSA. The CDR3 is 12 residues long. The CDR3 DNA reads TGTGCCAGCAGCACCGGCACAGATACGCAGTATTTT. Its translation: CASSTGTDTQYF.